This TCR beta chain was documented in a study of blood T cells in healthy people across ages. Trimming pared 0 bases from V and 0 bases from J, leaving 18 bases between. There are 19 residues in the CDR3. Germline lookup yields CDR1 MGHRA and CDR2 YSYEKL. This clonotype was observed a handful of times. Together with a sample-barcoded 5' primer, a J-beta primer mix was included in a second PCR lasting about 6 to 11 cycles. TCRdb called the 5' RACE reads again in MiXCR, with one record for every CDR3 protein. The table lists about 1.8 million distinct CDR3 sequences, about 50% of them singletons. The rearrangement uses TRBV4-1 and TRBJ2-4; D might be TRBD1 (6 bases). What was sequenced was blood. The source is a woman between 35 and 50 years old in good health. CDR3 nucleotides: TGCGCCAGCAGCCAAGAAAGAGGGACACAGTCTATAGCCAAAAACATTCAGTACTTC. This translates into CASSQERGTQSIAKNIQYF.